This T cell receptor (beta chain) was sequenced during a study of blood T cell repertoires in COVID-19. Study-level information: Acute and convalescent COVID-19 samples came from the United States, Italy and Spain. Sources were T cells, B-cell-depleted T cells, or PBMCs; the material itself was cDNA or gDNA.

Seattle's cohort entered during active infection and was followed longitudinally. This clone was recorded many times. Methods used by the authors: Amplification from reference gene primers served as the basis for estimated nucleated cell counts. Measured with immunoSEQ multiplex PCR; TCRdb has only the in-frame clones, and not every one. Clone size and V and J calls were adopted from that table, with D and trimming inferred from the DNA. The repertoire has approximately 55,000 clones, over 60% of them found once; the top ten carry 15% to 20%. Trimming removed 6 bases from V and 3 bases from J, with 15 bases in between. In germline, CDR1 is MNHEY, CDR2 SMNVEV (reference sequence). The CDR3 runs to 14 residues.

This TCR came from a man aged 25-45 years with COVID-19, enrolled during active disease. This chain links TRBV27 with TRBJ2-7, with D uncertain. Sequences were obtained from peripheral blood. CDR3 sequence reads: CASRGFTDSYEQYF. Here the CDR3 DNA reads TGTGCCAGCAGGGGTTTTACAGATAGCTACGAGCAGTACTTC.